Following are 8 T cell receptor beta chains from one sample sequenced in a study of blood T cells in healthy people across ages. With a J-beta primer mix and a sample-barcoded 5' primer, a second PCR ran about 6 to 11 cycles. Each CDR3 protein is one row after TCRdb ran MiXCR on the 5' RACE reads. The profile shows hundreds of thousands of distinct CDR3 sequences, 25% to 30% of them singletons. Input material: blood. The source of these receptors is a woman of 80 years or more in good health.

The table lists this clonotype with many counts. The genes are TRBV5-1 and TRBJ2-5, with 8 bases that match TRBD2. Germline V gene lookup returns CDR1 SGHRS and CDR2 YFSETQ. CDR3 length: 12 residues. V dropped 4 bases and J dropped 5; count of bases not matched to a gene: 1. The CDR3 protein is CASSREGETQYF. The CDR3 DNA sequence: TGCGCCAGCAGCCGGGAGGGGGAGACCCAGTACTTC.

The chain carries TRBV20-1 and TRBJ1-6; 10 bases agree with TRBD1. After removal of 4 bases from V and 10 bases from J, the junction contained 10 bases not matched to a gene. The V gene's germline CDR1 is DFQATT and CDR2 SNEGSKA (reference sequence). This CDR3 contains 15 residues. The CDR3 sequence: CSATLVGQGDSPLHF. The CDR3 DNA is TGCAGTGCTACGCTGGTCGGACAGGGGGACTCACCCCTCCACTTT.

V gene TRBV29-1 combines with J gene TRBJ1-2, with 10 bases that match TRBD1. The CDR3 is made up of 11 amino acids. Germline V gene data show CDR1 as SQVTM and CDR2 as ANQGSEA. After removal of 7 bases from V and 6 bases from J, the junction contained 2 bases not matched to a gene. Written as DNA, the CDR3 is TGCAGCGGACAGGGGGCTGATGGCTACACCTTC. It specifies CSGQGADGYTF.

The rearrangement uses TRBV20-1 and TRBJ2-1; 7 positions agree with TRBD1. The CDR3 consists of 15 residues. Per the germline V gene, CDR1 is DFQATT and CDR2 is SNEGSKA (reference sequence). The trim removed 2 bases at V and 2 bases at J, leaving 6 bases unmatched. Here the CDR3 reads CSARTDRAAYNEQFF. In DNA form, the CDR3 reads TGCAGTGCTAGAACCGACAGGGCGGCCTACAATGAGCAGTTCTTC.

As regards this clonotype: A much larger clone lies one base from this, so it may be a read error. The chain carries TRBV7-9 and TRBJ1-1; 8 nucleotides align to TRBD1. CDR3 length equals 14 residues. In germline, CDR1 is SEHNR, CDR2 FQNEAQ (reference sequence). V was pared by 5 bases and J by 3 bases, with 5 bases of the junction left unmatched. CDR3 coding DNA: TGTGCCAGCAGCCCAGGGGGCGCGGACACTGAAGCTTTCTTT. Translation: CASSPGGADTEAFF.

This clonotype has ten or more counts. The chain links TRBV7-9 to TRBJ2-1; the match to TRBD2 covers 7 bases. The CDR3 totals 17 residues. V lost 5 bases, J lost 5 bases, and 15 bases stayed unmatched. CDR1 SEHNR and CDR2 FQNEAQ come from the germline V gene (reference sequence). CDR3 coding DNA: TGTGCCAGCAGCCTCATTCAGGGAGGGATTGGAGACAATGAGCAGTTCTTC. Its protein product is CASSLIQGGIGDNEQFF.

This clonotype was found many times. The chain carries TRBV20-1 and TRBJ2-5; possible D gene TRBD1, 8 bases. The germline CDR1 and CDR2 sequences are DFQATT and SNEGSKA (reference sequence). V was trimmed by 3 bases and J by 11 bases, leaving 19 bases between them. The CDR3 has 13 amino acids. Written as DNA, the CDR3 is TGCAGTGCTAGGCGACAGGGGAGGGGTGAGCAGTACTTC. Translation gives CSARRQGRGEQYF.

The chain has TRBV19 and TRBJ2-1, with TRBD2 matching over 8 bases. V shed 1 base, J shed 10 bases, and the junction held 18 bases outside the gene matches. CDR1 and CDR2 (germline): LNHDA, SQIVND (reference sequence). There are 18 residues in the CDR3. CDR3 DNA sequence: TGTGCCAGTAGTATAGTTTCTCAGACCCTAGCGGGTTCGGGGGAGCAGTTCTTC. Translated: CASSIVSQTLAGSGEQFF. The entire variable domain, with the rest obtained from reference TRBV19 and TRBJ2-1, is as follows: DGGITQSPKYLFRKEGQNVTLSCEQNLNHDAMYWYRQDPGQGLRLIYYSQIVNDFQKGDIAEGYSVSREKKESFPLTVTSAQKNPTAFYLCASSIVSQTLAGSGEQFFGPGTRLTVL.